These T cell receptor beta chains were read from a single sample in a study of cytomegalovirus exposure and HLA in healthy donors. Assay used: immunoSEQ multiplex PCR; TCRdb lists only in-frame clones, some missing. Found here are 170,000 or so clones, about 80% of them singletons; the top ten hold 2.8%. Sequenced sample: PBMCs. These receptors all come from a woman aged 18 to 35 in good health and CMV-seropositive. Both conserved end residues are part of each CDR3. D genes are given only for firm matches. Not all rows give a size; the values are once, few, many and, for expanded clones, a class.

clone size	CDR3 length	V gene	J gene	D gene	CDR3 protein	CDR3 DNA
NA	16	TRBV5-1	TRBJ1-1	NA	CASSWAQLAVDTEAFF	TGCGCCAGCAGCTGGGCCCAATTGGCTGTGGACACTGAAGCTTTCTTT
NA	13	TRBV6-1	TRBJ1-2	NA	CASSEATGHGYTF	TGTGCCAGCAGTGAAGCTACAGGGCACGGCTACACCTTC
NA	15	TRBV9	TRBJ2-5	NA	CASSVAGTNQETQYF	TGTGCCAGCAGCGTAGCCGGGACAAACCAAGAGACCCAGTACTTC
NA	16	TRBV5-1	TRBJ1-1	NA	CASSLVGSGSNTEAFF	TGCGCCAGCAGCTTAGTTGGGTCAGGATCGAACACTGAAGCTTTCTTT
NA	18	TRBV4-3	TRBJ2-1	TRBD2	CASSQDGLASGAYNEQFF	TGCGCCAGCAGCCAAGACGGACTAGCGTCAGGCGCCTACAATGAGCAGTTCTTC
NA	16	TRBV4-3	TRBJ2-5	TRBD1	CASSPGWDREEETQYF	TGCGCCAGCAGCCCCGGCTGGGACAGGGAGGAAGAGACCCAGTACTTC
few	12	TRBV2	TRBJ2-7	NA	CASRPDSYEQYF	TGTGCCAGCAGGCCCGACAGCTACGAGCAGTACTTC
NA	16	TRBV7-8	TRBJ2-6	TRBD2	CASSSREAEGANVLTF	TGTGCCAGCAGCTCTCGGGAGGCTGAGGGGGCCAACGTCCTGACTTTC
NA	15	TRBV18	TRBJ1-1	NA	CASSPKTIINTEAFF	TGTGCCAGCTCACCGAAGACAATAATCAACACTGAAGCTTTCTTT
NA	16	TRBV28	TRBJ2-4	TRBD1	CASSSQGGMAKNIQYF	TGTGCCAGCAGTTCCCAAGGGGGCATGGCCAAAAACATTCAGTACTTC
once	13	TRBV5-6	TRBJ1-1	NA	CASSRALDTEAFF	TGTGCCAGCAGCCGAGCCCTGGACACTGAAGCTTTCTTT
NA	13	TRBV6-4	TRBJ2-1	NA	CASSDSRAAEQFF	TGTGCCAGCAGTGACTCGAGGGCGGCAGAGCAGTTCTTC
NA	14	TRBV5-1	TRBJ2-4	NA	CASSLRAGRNIQYF	TGCGCCAGCAGCTTGAGGGCAGGGCGGAACATTCAGTACTTC
NA	12	TRBV27	TRBJ1-5	NA	CASSTGGQPQHF	TGTGCCAGCAGCACCGGCGGTCAGCCCCAGCATTTT
NA	14	TRBV27	TRBJ2-2	NA	CASRAGPNTGELFF	TGTGCCAGCAGGGCGGGGCCCAACACCGGGGAGCTGTTTTTT
NA	17	TRBV4-1	TRBJ2-5	TRBD2	CASSQVPLAGGGETQYF	TGCGCCAGCAGCCAAGTTCCCCTAGCGGGGGGCGGGGAGACCCAGTACTTC
NA	16	TRBV27	TRBJ1-2	TRBD1	CASSLSWTGGGDGYTF	TGTGCCAGCAGTTTATCCTGGACAGGGGGCGGAGATGGCTACACCTTC
NA	14	TRBV5-1	TRBJ1-1	NA	CASSGDRPLTEAFF	TGCGCCAGCAGCGGTGACAGGCCGTTGACTGAAGCTTTCTTT
NA	17	TRBV27	TRBJ1-2	NA	CASTAGGDTSGSYGYTF	TGTGCCAGCACCGCCGGGGGGGACACGTCGGGCAGCTATGGCTACACCTTC
NA	13	TRBV11-3	TRBJ2-5	TRBD1	CASSSDREETQYF	TGTGCCAGCAGTTCGGACAGGGAAGAGACCCAGTACTTC
NA	16	TRBV28	TRBJ1-2	NA	CASSPPDLKPHYGYTF	TGTGCCAGCAGCCCCCCCGATTTAAAGCCCCACTATGGCTACACCTTC
NA	15	TRBV11-2	TRBJ2-7	TRBD1	CASSSLGQITYEQYF	TGTGCCAGCAGCAGCCTGGGACAGATAACCTACGAGCAGTACTTC
NA	13	TRBV10-3	TRBJ2-1	TRBD1	CAISLQGLDEQFF	TGTGCCATCAGCCTACAGGGGCTGGATGAGCAGTTCTTC
NA	15	TRBV10-3	TRBJ1-5	NA	CAISEWQDNNQPQHF	TGTGCCATCAGTGAGTGGCAGGACAACAATCAGCCCCAGCATTTT
NA	18	TRBV7-3	TRBJ1-2	NA	CASSLLFRIGQNLYGYTF	TGTGCCAGCAGCTTATTATTCCGAATTGGACAGAACCTCTATGGCTACACCTTC
NA	16	TRBV4-1	TRBJ1-3	NA	CASSPIEGHSGNTIYF	TGCGCCAGCAGCCCCATTGAGGGCCACTCTGGAAACACCATATATTTT
NA	14	TRBV19	TRBJ1-5	NA	CASDQGGGNQPQHF	TGTGCCAGCGACCAGGGAGGCGGCAATCAGCCCCAGCATTTT
once	15	TRBV12-5	TRBJ2-1	TRBD1	CASGFPGQGADEQFF	TGTGCTAGTGGGTTCCCGGGACAGGGCGCGGATGAGCAGTTCTTC
NA	17	TRBV4-3	TRBJ1-4	NA	CASSQSWNQAINEKLFF	TGCGCCAGCAGCCAGTCGTGGAACCAGGCCATTAATGAAAAACTGTTTTTT
NA	15	TRBV5-1	TRBJ1-3	TRBD1	CASRQGVLSGNTIYF	TGCGCCAGTCGACAGGGGGTGCTCTCTGGAAACACCATATATTTT
NA	14	TRBV19	TRBJ1-1	TRBD1	CASSWGQILTEAFF	TGTGCCAGTAGTTGGGGACAGATTCTCACTGAAGCTTTCTTT
once	17	TRBV4-3	TRBJ2-3	TRBD1	CASSHQDRGSSTDTQYF	TGCGCCAGCAGCCACCAGGACAGGGGGAGTAGCACAGATACGCAGTATTTT
NA	15	TRBV5-1	TRBJ2-1	TRBD1	CASSLQGAAYNEQFF	TGCGCCAGCAGCTTACAGGGGGCGGCCTACAATGAGCAGTTCTTC
NA	16	TRBV7-6	TRBJ1-2	NA	CASSLGRRGLNYGYTF	TGTGCCAGCAGCTTGGGACGGAGGGGCTTAAACTATGGCTACACCTTC
NA	16	TRBV5-1	TRBJ1-2	TRBD1	CASSQGDEGAHYGYTF	TGCGCCAGCAGCCAGGGGGACGAGGGGGCGCATTATGGCTACACCTTC
NA	14	TRBV19	TRBJ1-6	NA	CASTPGTRNSPLHF	TGTGCCAGTACCCCCGGGACACGGAATTCACCCCTCCACTTT
NA	13	TRBV29-1	TRBJ1-1	NA	CSTSPSGGTEAFF	TGCAGCACAAGCCCGTCGGGGGGCACTGAAGCTTTCTTT
NA	13	TRBV7-3	TRBJ1-1	NA	CASSQTMNTEAFF	TGTGCCAGCAGCCAGACAATGAACACTGAAGCTTTCTTT
NA	13	TRBV6-1	TRBJ1-2	TRBD1	CASSPGTGLGYTF	TGTGCCAGCAGCCCCGGGACAGGGTTAGGCTACACCTTC
NA	14	TRBV12-5	TRBJ2-5	NA	CASANGAGQETQYF	TGTGCTAGTGCCAATGGGGCAGGACAAGAGACCCAGTACTTC
NA	18	TRBV6-1	TRBJ2-2	TRBD2	CASSERLAGGINTGELFF	TGTGCCAGCAGTGAAAGGCTAGCGGGGGGCATTAACACCGGGGAGCTGTTTTTT
NA	13	TRBV6-5	TRBJ2-7	NA	CAGRTASSYEQYF	TGTGCCGGTAGGACAGCCAGCTCCTACGAGCAGTACTTC
NA	15	TRBV5-5	TRBJ2-7	NA	CASSIGGNLAYEQYF	TGTGCCAGCAGCATTGGGGGCAACCTAGCCTACGAGCAGTACTTC
NA	15	TRBV2	TRBJ2-4	TRBD2	CASSERRRGATVQYF	TGTGCCAGCAGTGAACGTAGGCGGGGGGCCACCGTTCAGTACTTC
NA	18	TRBV4-1	TRBJ1-2	TRBD1	CASSQVGAGGPSFYGYTF	TGCGCCAGCAGCCAAGTCGGGGCAGGGGGCCCATCATTCTATGGCTACACCTTC
NA	15	TRBV15	TRBJ1-2	TRBD1	CATSGGTGPSYGYTF	TGTGCCACCAGCGGCGGGACAGGGCCTAGCTATGGCTACACCTTC
NA	13	TRBV7-6	TRBJ1-6	TRBD1	CASQGQGESPLHF	TGTGCCAGCCAAGGACAGGGAGAATCACCCCTCCACTTT
NA	13	TRBV2	TRBJ2-5	NA	CASSEHRVETQYF	TGTGCCAGCAGTGAACACAGGGTAGAGACCCAGTACTTC
NA	13	TRBV5-1	TRBJ2-7	TRBD1	CASSEQGRHEQYF	TGCGCCAGCAGCGAACAGGGGCGCCACGAGCAGTACTTC
NA	13	TRBV4-1	TRBJ1-1	TRBD1	CASSQEQGRGAFF	TGCGCCAGCAGCCAAGAACAGGGGAGAGGTGCTTTCTTT
few	15	TRBV9	TRBJ1-3	TRBD1	CASSVQGAGGNTIYF	TGTGCCAGCAGCGTCCAGGGGGCGGGAGGAAACACCATATATTTT
NA	15	TRBV2	TRBJ1-2	TRBD1	CASSEGQGTGYGYTF	TGTGCCAGCAGTGAGGGACAGGGGACAGGCTATGGCTACACCTTC
NA	15	TRBV9	TRBJ2-3	TRBD2	CASSVGSGLGDTQYF	TGTGCCAGCAGCGTAGGTTCGGGACTAGGTGATACGCAGTATTTT
NA	16	TRBV5-6	TRBJ2-5	TRBD2	CASSRLAGGPQETQYF	TGTGCCAGCAGCAGACTAGCGGGGGGACCCCAAGAGACCCAGTACTTC
NA	15	TRBV6-5	TRBJ1-2	NA	CASNTLVGLVGGYTF	TGTGCCAGCAATACCCTCGTTGGGCTCGTAGGTGGCTACACCTTC